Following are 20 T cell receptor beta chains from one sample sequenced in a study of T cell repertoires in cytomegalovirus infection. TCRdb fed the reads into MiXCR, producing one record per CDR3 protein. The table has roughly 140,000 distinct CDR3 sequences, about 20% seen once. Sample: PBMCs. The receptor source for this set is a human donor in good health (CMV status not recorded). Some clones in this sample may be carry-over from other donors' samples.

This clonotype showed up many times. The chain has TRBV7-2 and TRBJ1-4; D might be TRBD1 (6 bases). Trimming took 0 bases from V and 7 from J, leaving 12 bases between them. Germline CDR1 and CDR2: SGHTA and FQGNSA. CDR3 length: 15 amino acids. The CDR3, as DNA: TGTGCCAGCAGCTTAGCCAAGGGGGTCGGTGAAAAACTGTTTTTT. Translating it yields CASSLAKGVGEKLFF.

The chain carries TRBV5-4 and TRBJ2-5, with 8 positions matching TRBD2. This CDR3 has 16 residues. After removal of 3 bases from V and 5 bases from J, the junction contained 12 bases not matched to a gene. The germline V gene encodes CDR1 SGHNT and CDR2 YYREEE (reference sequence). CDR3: CASSSAGVSGRETQYF. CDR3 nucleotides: TGTGCCAGCAGCTCAGCGGGGGTTTCTGGGAGGGAGACCCAGTACTTC.

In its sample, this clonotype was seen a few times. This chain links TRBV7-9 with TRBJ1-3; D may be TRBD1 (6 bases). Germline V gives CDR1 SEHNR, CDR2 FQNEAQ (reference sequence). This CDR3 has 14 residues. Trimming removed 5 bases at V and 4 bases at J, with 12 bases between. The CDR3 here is CASSPTGLGNTIYF. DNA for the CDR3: TGTGCCAGCAGCCCAACAGGGTTGGGAAACACCATATATTTT.

CDR3 nucleotide sequence: TGTGCCAGCAGCCAATCGTCAGGGAGCACAGATACGCAGTATTTT. This sequence encodes CASSQSSGSTDTQYF. V usage is TRBV14 and J usage is TRBJ2-3; tentative D call: TRBD1 (5 bases). Germline lookup yields CDR1 SGHDN and CDR2 FVKESK. V was trimmed by 2 bases and J by 0 bases, leaving 9 bases between them. The CDR3 loop spans 15 amino acids.

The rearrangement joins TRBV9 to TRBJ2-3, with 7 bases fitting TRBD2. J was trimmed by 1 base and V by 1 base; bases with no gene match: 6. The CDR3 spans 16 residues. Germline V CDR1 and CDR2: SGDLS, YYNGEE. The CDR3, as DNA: TGTGCCAGCAGCGTACGGGCGGGAGAAGGCACAGATACGCAGTATTTT. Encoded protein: CASSVRAGEGTDTQYF.

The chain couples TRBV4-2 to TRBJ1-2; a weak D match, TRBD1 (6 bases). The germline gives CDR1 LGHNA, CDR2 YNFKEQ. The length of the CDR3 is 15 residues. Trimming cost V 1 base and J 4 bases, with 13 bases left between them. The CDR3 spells CASSQGHRASYGYTF. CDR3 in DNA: TGTGCCAGCAGCCAAGGGCACAGGGCGAGCTATGGCTACACCTTC.

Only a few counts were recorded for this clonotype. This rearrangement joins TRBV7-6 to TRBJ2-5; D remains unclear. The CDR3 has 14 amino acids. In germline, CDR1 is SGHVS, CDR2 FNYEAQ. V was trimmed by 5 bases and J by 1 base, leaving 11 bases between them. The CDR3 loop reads CASSALGIQETQYF. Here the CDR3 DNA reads TGTGCCAGCAGCGCCCTAGGGATCCAAGAGACCCAGTACTTC.

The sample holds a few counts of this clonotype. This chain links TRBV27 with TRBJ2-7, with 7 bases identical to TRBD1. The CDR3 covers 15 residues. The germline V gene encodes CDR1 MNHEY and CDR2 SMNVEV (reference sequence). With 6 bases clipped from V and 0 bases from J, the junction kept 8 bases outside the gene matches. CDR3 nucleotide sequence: TGTGCCAGCAGCTATAGTGGGACAGCCTCCTACGAGCAGTACTTC. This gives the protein CASSYSGTASYEQYF.

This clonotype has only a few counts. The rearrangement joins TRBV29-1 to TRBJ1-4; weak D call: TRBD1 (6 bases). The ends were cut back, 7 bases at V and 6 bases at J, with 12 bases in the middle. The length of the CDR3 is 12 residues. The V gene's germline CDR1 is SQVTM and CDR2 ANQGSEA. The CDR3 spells CSGKGGDEKLFF. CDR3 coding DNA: TGCAGCGGGAAGGGGGGTGATGAAAAACTGTTTTTT.

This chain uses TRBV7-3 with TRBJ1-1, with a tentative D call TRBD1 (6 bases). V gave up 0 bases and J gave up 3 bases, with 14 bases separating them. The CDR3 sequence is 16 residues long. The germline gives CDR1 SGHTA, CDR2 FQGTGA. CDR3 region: CASSLTFRGADTEAFF. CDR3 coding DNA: TGTGCCAGCAGCTTAACGTTTCGGGGGGCGGACACTGAAGCTTTCTTT. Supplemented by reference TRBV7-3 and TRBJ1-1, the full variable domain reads GAGVSQTPSNKVTEKGKYVELRCDPISGHTALYWYRQSLGQGPEFLIYFQGTGAADDSGLPNDRFFAVRPEGSVSTLKIQRTERGDSAVYLCASSLTFRGADTEAFFGQGTRLTVV.

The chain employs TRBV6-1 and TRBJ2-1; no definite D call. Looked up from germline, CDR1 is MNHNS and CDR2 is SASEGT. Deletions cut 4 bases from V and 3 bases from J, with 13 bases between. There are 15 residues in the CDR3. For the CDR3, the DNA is TGTGCCAGCAGTGGCCTACCCCTTTTCTACAATGAGCAGTTCTTC. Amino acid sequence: CASSGLPLFYNEQFF.

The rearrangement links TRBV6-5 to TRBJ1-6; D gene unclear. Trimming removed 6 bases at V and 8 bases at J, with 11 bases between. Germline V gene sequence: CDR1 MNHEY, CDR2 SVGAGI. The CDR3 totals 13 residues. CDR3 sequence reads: CASSPWTDSPLHF. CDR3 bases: TGTGCCAGCAGCCCTTGGACGGATTCACCCCTCCACTTT.

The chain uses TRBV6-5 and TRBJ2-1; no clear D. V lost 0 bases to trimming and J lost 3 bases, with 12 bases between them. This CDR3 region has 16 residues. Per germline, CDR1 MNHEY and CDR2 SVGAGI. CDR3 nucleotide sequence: TGTGCCAGCAGTTACTCGACCGGGCCCCACTACAATGAGCAGTTCTTC. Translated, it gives CASSYSTGPHYNEQFF.

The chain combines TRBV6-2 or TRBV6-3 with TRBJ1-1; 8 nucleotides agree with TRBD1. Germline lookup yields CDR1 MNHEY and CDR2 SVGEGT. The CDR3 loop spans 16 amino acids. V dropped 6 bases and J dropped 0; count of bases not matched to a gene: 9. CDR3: CASRPRQGTMNTEAFF. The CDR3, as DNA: TGTGCCAGCAGACCTCGACAGGGGACGATGAACACTGAAGCTTTCTTT.

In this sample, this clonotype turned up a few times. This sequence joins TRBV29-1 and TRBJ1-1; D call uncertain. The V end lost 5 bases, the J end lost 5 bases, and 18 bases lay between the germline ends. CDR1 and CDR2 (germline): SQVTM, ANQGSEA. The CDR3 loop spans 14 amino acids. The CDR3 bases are TGCAGCGTTACCATACCTCCCAAGAGAACTGAAGCTTTCTTT. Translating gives CSVTIPPKRTEAFF.

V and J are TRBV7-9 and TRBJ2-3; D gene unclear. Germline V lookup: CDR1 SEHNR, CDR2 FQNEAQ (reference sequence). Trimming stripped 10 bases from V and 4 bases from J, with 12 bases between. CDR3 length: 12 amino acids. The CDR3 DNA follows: TGTGCCACTTCCGCTAGACCAGATACGCAGTATTTT. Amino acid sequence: CATSARPDTQYF.

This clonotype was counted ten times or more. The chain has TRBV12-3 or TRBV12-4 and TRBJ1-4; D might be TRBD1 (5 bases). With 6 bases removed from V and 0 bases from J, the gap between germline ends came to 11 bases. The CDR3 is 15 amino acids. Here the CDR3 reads CASSPQAATNEKLFF. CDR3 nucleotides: TGTGCCAGCAGCCCACAGGCGGCAACTAATGAAAAACTGTTTTTT.

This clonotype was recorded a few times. The CDR3 region is CATSRLAVPAETQYF. For the CDR3, the DNA is TGTGCCACCAGCAGGCTAGCGGTTCCGGCGGAGACCCAGTACTTC. This sequence joins TRBV15 and TRBJ2-5, with 7 bases fitting TRBD2. The CDR3 length is 15 residues. The V and J ends lost 3 bases and 5 bases, in that order; junction bases with no gene match: 9. The germline gives CDR1 LNHNV, CDR2 YYDKDF (reference sequence).

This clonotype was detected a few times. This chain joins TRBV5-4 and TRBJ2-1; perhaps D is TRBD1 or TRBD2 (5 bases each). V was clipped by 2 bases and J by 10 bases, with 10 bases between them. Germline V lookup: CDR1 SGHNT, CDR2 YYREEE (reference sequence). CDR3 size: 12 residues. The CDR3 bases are TGTGCCAGCAGCTTATGGGGCGGGGAGCAGTTCTTC. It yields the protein CASSLWGGEQFF.

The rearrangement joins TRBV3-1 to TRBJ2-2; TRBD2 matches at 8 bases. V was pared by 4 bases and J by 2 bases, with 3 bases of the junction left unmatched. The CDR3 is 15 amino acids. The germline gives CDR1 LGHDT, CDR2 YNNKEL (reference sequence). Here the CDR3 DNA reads TGTGCCAGCAGCCCGACTAGCGAAAACACCGGGGAGCTGTTTTTT. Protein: CASSPTSENTGELFF.